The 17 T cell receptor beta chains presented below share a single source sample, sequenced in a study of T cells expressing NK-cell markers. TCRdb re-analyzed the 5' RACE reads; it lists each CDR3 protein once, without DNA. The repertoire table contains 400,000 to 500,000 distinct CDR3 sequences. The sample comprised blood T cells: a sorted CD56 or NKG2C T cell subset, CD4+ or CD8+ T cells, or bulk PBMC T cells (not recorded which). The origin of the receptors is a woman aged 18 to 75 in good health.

The CDR3 region is CASSTSGGEQFF. The V and J genes are TRBV7-3 and TRBJ2-1; the D gene TCRdb calls, TRBD2, cannot be checked with no DNA. Germline CDR1 reads SGHTA; CDR2 reads FQGTGA. The CDR3 runs 12 residues.

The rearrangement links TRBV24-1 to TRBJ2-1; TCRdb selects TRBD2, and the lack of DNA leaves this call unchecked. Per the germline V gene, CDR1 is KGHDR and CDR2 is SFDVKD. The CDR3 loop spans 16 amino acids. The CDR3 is CATSDSTSETYNEQFF.

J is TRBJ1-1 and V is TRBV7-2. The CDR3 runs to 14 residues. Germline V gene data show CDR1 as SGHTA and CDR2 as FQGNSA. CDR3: CASSPGTYEGEAFF.

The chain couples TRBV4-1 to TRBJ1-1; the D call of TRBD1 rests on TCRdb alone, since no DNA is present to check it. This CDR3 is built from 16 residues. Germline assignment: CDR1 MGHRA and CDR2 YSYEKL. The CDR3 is CASSQDPRTANTEAFF.

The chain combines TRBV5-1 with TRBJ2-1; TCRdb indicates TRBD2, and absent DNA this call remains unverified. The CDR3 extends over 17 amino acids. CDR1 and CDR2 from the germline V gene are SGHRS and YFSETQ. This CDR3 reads CASSIYPAGVNYNEQFF.

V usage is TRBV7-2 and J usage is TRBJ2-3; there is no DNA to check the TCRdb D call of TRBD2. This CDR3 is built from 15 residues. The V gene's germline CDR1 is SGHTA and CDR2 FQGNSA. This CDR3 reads CASSSSGGFTDTQYF.

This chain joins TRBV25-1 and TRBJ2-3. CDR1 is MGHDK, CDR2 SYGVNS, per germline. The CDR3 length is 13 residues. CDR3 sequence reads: CASKKSSTDTQYF.

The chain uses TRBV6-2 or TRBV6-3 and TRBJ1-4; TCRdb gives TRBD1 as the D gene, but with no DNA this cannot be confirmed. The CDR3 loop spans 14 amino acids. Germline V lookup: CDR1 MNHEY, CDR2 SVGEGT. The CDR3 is CASSPGTGEEKLFF.

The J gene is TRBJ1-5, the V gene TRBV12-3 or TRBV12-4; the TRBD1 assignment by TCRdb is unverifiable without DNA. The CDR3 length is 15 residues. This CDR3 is CASRPTGARNQPQHF.

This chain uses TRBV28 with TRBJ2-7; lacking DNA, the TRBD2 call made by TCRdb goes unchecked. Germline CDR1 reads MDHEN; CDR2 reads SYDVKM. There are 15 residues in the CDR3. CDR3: CASSNRLAGSYEQYF.

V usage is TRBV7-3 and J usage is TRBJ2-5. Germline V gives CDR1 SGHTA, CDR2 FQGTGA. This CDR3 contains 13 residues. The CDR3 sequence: CASSDFGTGTQYF.

This CDR3 is CASSEFLKGQPQHF. V is TRBV6-1 and J is TRBJ1-5. Germline assignment: CDR1 MNHNS and CDR2 SASEGT. The CDR3 runs to 14 residues.

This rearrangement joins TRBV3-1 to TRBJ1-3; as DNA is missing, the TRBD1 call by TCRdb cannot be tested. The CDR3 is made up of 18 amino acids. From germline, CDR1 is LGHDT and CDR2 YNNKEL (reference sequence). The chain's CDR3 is CASSQPGFQNLSGNTIYF.

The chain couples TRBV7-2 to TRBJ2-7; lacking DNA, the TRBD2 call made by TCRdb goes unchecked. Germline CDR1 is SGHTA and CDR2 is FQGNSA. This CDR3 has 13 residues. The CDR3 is CASSLGLRAEQYF.

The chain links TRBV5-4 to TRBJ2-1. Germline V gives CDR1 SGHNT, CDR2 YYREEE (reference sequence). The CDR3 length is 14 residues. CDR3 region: CASTGSGSYNEQFF.

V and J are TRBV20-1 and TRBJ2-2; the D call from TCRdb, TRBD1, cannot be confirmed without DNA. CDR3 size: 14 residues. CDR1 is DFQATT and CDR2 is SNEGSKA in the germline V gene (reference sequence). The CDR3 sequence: CSVALTRATGELFF.

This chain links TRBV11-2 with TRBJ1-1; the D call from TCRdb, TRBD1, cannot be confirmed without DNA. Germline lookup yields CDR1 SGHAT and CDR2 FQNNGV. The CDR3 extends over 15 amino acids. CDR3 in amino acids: CASSSMGQGDTEAFF.